The T cell receptor (beta chain) described here comes from a study of glioma-infiltrating T cells after dendritic cell vaccination. Study details: Dendritic cell vaccine was injected intradermally three times, biweekly.

Amplification used 60 V beta primers and 13 J beta primers. The protocol was immunoSEQ multiplex PCR, while the TCRdb copy is restricted to in-frame clones and leaves out a portion. This table holds roughly 88,000 clones, approximately 75% found once. Time point here: after dendritic cell vaccination, including at tumor progression/relapse. Selection required adequate fresh-frozen tumor tissue plus more than two years' survival data. All glioblastoma patients lacked an isocitrate dehydrogenase mutation. The CDR3 has 12 residues. V lost 3 bases, J lost 4 bases, and 5 bases lay in between. The V gene's germline CDR1 is MNHNS and CDR2 SASEGT.

The sample was blood, taken after dendritic cell vaccination. The gene calls are TRBV6-1 and TRBJ2-3; D remains ambiguous. This receptor was identified in a human donor with glioblastoma. CDR3 nucleotide sequence: TGTGCCAGCAGTGAGTATGCAGATACGCAGTATTTT. It is translated as CASSEYADTQYF.